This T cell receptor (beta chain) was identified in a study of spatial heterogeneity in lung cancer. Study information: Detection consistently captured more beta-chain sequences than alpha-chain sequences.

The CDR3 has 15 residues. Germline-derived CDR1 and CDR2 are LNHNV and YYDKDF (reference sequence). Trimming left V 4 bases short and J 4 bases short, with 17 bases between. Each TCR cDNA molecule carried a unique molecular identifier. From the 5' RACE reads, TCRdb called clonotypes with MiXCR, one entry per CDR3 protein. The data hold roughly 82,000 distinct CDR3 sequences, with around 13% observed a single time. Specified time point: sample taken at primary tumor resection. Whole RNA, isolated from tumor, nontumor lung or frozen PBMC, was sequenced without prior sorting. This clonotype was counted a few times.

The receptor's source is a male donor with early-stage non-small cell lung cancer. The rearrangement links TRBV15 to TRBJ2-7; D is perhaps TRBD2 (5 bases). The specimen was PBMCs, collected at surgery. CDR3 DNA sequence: TGTGCCACCAGCAACGATCCCCGAGCGGTTTACGAGCAGTACTTC. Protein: CATSNDPRAVYEQYF.